This T cell receptor beta chain was documented in a study of OX40 agonist ivuxolimab in advanced cancers. Study-wide background: The study treated patients with ivuxolimab, an agonistic anti-OX40 (CD134) antibody. Study-wide findings and caveats: Clonal expansion by week 6 occurred in CD4+ and CD8+ blood T cells (at 0.1 to 3.0 mg/kg).

The germline gives CDR1 SGHAT, CDR2 FQNNGV. The CDR3 extends over 15 amino acids. V lost 6 bases and J lost 4; bases outside the gene matches: 9. Turning to this clone: Its cognate antigen is unknown.

At baseline, cycle 4 day 1, and cycle 7 day 1, blood was sampled. Sequenced by immunoSEQ multiplex PCR; TCRdb stores in-frame clones only, minus some. The table records around 67,000 clones, around 84% of them present only once. The clonotype comes from an adult with an advanced solid tumor such as melanoma, head and neck, liver or kidney cancer. The specimen was CD4+ or CD8+ T cells sorted from blood, collected in a trial of the OX40 agonist ivuxolimab. V usage is TRBV11-2 and J usage is TRBJ2-5; 9 bases align to TRBD2. CDR3 in amino acids: CASRYGGRAVETQYF. CDR3 bases: TGTGCCAGCAGATATGGCGGGAGGGCAGTAGAGACCCAGTACTTC.